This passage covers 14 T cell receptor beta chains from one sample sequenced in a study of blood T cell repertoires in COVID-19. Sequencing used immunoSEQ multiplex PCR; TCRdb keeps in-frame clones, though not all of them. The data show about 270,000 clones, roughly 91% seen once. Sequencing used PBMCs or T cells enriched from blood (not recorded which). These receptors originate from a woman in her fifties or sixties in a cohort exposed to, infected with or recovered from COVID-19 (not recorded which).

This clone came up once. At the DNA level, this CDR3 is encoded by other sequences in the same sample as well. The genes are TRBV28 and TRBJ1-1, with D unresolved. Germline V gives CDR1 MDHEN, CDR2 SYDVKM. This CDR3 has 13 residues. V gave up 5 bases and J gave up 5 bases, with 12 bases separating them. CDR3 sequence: CASSLGRNTEAFF. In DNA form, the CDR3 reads TGTGCCAGCAGTCTGGGCAGGAATACTGAAGCTTTCTTT.

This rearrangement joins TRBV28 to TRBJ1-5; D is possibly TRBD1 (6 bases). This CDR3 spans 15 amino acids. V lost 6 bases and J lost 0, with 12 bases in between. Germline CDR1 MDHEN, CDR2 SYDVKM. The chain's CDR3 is CASRRGQYSNQPQHF. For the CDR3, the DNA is TGTGCCAGCAGACGAGGACAGTATAGCAATCAGCCCCAGCATTTT.

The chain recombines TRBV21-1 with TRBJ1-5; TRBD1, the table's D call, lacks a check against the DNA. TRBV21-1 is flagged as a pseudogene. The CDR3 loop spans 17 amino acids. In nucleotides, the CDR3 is TGTGCCAGCAGCAAAGGTTGGGGACACTTGTTTAATCAGCCCCAGCATTTT. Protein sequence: CASSKGWGHLFNQPQHF.

CDR3 amino acids: CASSSPGQGVYGYTF. DNA of the CDR3: TGTGCCAGCAGTTCACCGGGACAGGGGGTCTATGGCTACACCTTC. The genes are TRBV27 and TRBJ1-2; 11 nucleotides agree with TRBD1. Germline CDR1 is MNHEY and CDR2 is SMNVEV (reference sequence). Trimming removed 4 bases from V and 4 bases from J; junction bases left unmatched: 5. The CDR3 loop spans 15 amino acids.

The CDR3 nucleotides read TGTGCCAGCAGCTTCGGGGGGACAGGGGCCTACGAGCAGTACTTC. Translating it yields CASSFGGTGAYEQYF. The V gene is TRBV5-4, the J gene TRBJ2-7; 10 bases match TRBD1. Losses at the gene ends were 2 bases for V and 2 bases for J; bases not matched to a gene: 4. Germline V lookup: CDR1 SGHNT, CDR2 YYREEE (reference sequence). The length of the CDR3 is 15 residues.

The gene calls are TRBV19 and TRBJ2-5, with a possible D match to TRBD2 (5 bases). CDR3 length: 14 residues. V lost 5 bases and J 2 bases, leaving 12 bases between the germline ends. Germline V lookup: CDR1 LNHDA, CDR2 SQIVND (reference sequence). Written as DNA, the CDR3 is TGTGCCAGTAGTCGGACTCACGATCAAGAGACCCAGTACTTC. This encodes CASSRTHDQETQYF.

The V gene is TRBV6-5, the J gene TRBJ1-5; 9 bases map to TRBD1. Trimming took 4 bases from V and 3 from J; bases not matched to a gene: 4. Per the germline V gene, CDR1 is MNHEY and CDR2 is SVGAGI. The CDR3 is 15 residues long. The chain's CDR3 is CASSSRTGVNQPQHF. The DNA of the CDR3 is TGTGCCAGCAGTTCCAGGACAGGGGTCAATCAGCCCCAGCATTTT.

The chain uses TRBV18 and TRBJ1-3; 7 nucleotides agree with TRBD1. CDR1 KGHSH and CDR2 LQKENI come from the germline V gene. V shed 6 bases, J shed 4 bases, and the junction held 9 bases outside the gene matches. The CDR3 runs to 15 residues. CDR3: CASSVDRPKGNTIYF. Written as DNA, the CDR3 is TGTGCCAGCTCCGTGGACAGGCCGAAGGGAAACACCATATATTTT.

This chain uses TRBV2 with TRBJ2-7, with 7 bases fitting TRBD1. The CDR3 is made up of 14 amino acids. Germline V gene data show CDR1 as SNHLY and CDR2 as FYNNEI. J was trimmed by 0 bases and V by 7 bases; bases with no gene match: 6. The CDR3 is CASISDRLSYEQYF. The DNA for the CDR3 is TGTGCCAGCATCTCGGACAGGCTCTCCTACGAGCAGTACTTC.

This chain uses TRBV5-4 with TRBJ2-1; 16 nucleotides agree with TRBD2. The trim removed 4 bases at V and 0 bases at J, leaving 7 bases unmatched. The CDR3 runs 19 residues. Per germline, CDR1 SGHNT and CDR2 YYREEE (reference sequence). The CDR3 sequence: CASSPGTSGRVSSYNEQFF. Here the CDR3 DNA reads TGTGCCAGCAGCCCGGGGACTAGCGGGAGGGTGAGCTCCTACAATGAGCAGTTCTTC.

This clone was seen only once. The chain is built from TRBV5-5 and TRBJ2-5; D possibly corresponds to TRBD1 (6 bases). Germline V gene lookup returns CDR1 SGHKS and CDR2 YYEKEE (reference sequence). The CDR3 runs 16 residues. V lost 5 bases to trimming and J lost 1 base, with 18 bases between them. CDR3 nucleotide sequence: TGTGCCAGCAGGGGGTTGGGGGCCGCGTCCCAAGAGACCCAGTACTTC. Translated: CASRGLGAASQETQYF.

The CDR3: CASMGLYNSPLHF. As DNA, the CDR3 is TGTGCCAGCATGGGGCTGTATAATTCACCCCTCCACTTT. The chain links TRBV27 to TRBJ1-6; tentatively, D is TRBD1 (5 bases). Trimming removed 7 bases at V and 4 bases at J, with 8 bases between. Germline values: CDR1 MNHEY, CDR2 SMNVEV (reference sequence). The CDR3 has 13 amino acids.

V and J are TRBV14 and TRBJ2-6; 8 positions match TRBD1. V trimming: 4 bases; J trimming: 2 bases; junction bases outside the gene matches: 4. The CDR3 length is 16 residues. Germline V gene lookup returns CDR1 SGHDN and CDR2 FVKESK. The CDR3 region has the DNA TGTGCCAGCAGCCGCCAACAGGGGGCTGGGGCCAACGTCCTGACTTTC. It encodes CASSRQQGAGANVLTF.

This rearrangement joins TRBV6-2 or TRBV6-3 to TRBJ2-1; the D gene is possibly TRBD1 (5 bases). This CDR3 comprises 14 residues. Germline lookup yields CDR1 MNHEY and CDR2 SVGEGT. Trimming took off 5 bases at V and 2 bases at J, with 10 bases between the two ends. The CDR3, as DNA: TGTGCCAGCAGTATAGGGGTCCCCTACAATGAGCAGTTCTTC. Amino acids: CASSIGVPYNEQFF.